Below, 17 T cell receptor beta chains from the same sample are listed, as sequenced in a study of PD-1 blockade in classical Hodgkin lymphoma. There was relapse after autologous stem cell transplantation in every patient, and there was variation in brentuximab vedotin exposure. Profiling relied on immunoSEQ multiplex PCR, and the TCRdb table lists in-frame clones only, not all of them. This table holds around 30,000 clones, 65% to 90% found once. Sample: peripheral blood mononuclear cells (PBMCs), taken at baseline. The receptors were gathered from a human donor with classical Hodgkin lymphoma.

The chain links TRBV4-2 to TRBJ1-2; D possibly corresponds to TRBD1 (5 bases). The CDR3 loop spans 15 amino acids. Germline-derived CDR1 and CDR2 are LGHNA and YNFKEQ. The germline V and J ends were trimmed by 1 base and 8 bases, with 17 bases remaining between them. CDR3 in DNA: TGTGCCAGCAGCCAAGTCGGTGACAGCCGTCCCGGCTACACCTTC. Translating it yields CASSQVGDSRPGYTF.

This sequence joins TRBV29-1 and TRBJ1-3; D gene unclear. Germline assignment: CDR1 SQVTM and CDR2 ANQGSEA. V lost 4 bases to trimming and J lost 0 bases, with 4 bases between them. This CDR3 comprises 12 residues. The chain's CDR3 is CSVANSGNTIYF. The CDR3 DNA reads TGCAGCGTTGCGAACTCTGGAAACACCATATATTTT.

V usage is TRBV14 and J usage is TRBJ1-1, with TRBD1 matching 10 bases. The CDR3 is made up of 15 amino acids. Germline-derived CDR1 and CDR2 are SGHDN and FVKESK. Trimming at V came to 5 bases and at J to 6 bases, leaving 9 bases not matched to a gene. CDR3 nucleotides: TGTGCCAGCAGCAAACTGGGACAGGGGCTCGCTGAAGCTTTCTTT. Residues: CASSKLGQGLAEAFF. Full variable domain (missing parts from reference TRBV14 and TRBJ1-1): EAGVTQFPSHSVIEKGQTVTLRCDPISGHDNLYWYRRVMGKEIKFLLHFVKESKQDESGMPNNRFLAERTGGTYSTLKVQPAELEDSGVYFCASSKLGQGLAEAFFGQGTRLTVV.

The chain has TRBV7-3 and TRBJ1-5; no firm D call. V dropped 3 bases and J dropped 7 bases, with 10 bases sitting between them. The V gene's germline CDR1 is SGHTA and CDR2 FQGTGA. The CDR3 length is 13 residues. The chain's CDR3 is CASSFNMGQPQHF. DNA for the CDR3: TGTGCCAGCAGCTTCAACATGGGACAGCCCCAGCATTTT.

The chain joins TRBV7-9 to TRBJ1-2; the match to TRBD1 covers 9 bases. The CDR3 has 13 residues. V lost 5 bases and J lost 3; bases outside the gene matches: 1. Germline CDR1 SEHNR, CDR2 FQNEAQ (reference sequence). CDR3 nucleotides: TGTGCCAGCAGCCGGGACAGGGACTATGGCTACACCTTC. This codes for CASSRDRDYGYTF.

V gene TRBV28 combines with J gene TRBJ1-2; D perhaps matches TRBD1 (5 bases). V dropped 2 bases and J dropped 7 bases, with 14 bases sitting between them. Per germline, CDR1 MDHEN and CDR2 SYDVKM. The CDR3 contains 14 residues. CDR3 loop: CASSLVGEYGGYTF. In nucleotides, the CDR3 is TGTGCCAGCAGTTTAGTGGGGGAGTATGGTGGCTACACCTTC.

This chain joins TRBV5-1 and TRBJ1-4; no firm D call. V was shortened by 0 bases and J by 5 bases, with 8 bases between the two germline ends. CDR1 and CDR2 from the germline V gene are SGHRS and YFSETQ. This CDR3 region has 14 residues. CDR3 DNA sequence: TGCGCCAGCAGCTTGGACGGCCGGAATGAAAAACTGTTTTTT. This codes for CASSLDGRNEKLFF.

The V and J genes are TRBV2 and TRBJ1-2, with 8 bases lining up with TRBD1. Trimming cost V 5 bases and J 3 bases; bases outside gene matches: 5. Germline assignment: CDR1 SNHLY and CDR2 FYNNEI. This CDR3 has 14 amino acids. The CDR3, as DNA: TGTGCCAGCAGTCTTCAGGGGGCGGACTATGGCTACACCTTC. Amino acids: CASSLQGADYGYTF.

This clone counts as medium-sized. The V and J genes are TRBV27 and TRBJ1-1, with 7 nucleotides matching TRBD1. V was clipped by 8 bases and J by 2 bases; unmatched bases: 5. The CDR3 runs 13 residues. Germline V lookup: CDR1 MNHEY, CDR2 SMNVEV (reference sequence). The CDR3 region has the DNA TGTGCCAGCTCGGGACAGATTAACACTGAAGCTTTCTTT. This translates into CASSGQINTEAFF.

The chain employs TRBV27 and TRBJ1-5; 10 bases line up with TRBD1. The CDR3 loop spans 16 amino acids. V shed 3 bases, J shed 5 bases, and the junction held 7 bases outside the gene matches. Germline loops: CDR1 MNHEY, CDR2 SMNVEV (reference sequence). The CDR3 DNA is TGTGCCAGCAGTTTTGGTGGGGGGACAGGGGATCAGCCCCAGCATTTT. Its protein is CASSFGGGTGDQPQHF.

The V and J genes are TRBV19 and TRBJ1-5; unclear D gene. Trimming pared 3 bases from V and 5 bases from J, leaving 8 bases between. In germline, CDR1 is LNHDA, CDR2 SQIVND (reference sequence). This CDR3 has 13 amino acids. This CDR3 is CASSIKGYQPQHF. Here the CDR3 DNA reads TGTGCCAGTAGTATTAAGGGATATCAGCCCCAGCATTTT.

The gene calls are TRBV2 and TRBJ1-4; possible D gene TRBD1, 5 bases. The CDR3 length is 16 residues. V was clipped by 7 bases and J by 4 bases, with 19 bases between them. Germline loops: CDR1 SNHLY, CDR2 FYNNEI. CDR3 coding DNA: TGTGCCAGCACTCCAGGAGGGGTGTTGGGTAATGAAAAACTGTTTTTT. Protein product: CASTPGGVLGNEKLFF.

This chain joins TRBV29-1 and TRBJ2-7, with a weak D call TRBD1 (6 bases). The CDR3 has 11 amino acids. Trimming removed 6 bases from V and 3 bases from J, with 9 bases in between. CDR1 and CDR2 (germline): SQVTM, ANQGSEA. The CDR3 DNA sequence: TGCAGCGTGGGGGCCCTCTACGAGCAGTACTTC. It is translated as CSVGALYEQYF.

This rearrangement joins TRBV27 to TRBJ1-5; no definite D call. Germline CDR1 MNHEY, CDR2 SMNVEV (reference sequence). The CDR3 sequence is 14 residues long. V lost 3 bases, J lost 6 bases, and 12 bases lay in between. CDR3 in amino acids: CASSFWAYAQPQHF. Here the CDR3 DNA reads TGTGCCAGCAGTTTTTGGGCATATGCTCAGCCCCAGCATTTT.

This clone was picked up one time. The gene calls are TRBV7-9 and TRBJ2-5; 8 bases are a match to TRBD1. Germline CDR1 SEHNR, CDR2 FQNEAQ (reference sequence). V lost 5 bases to trimming and J lost 2 bases; unmatched junction nucleotides: 1. The CDR3 covers 13 residues. The CDR3 here is CASSRDRQETQYF. For the CDR3, the DNA is TGTGCCAGCAGCAGGGACAGGCAAGAGACCCAGTACTTC.

The chain carries TRBV28 and TRBJ2-1; possibly TRBD2 for D (7 bases). Trimming removed 5 bases at V and 8 bases at J, with 19 bases between. From germline, CDR1 is MDHEN and CDR2 SYDVKM. The CDR3 runs to 15 residues. CDR3 amino acids: CASSQRHGGAYEQFF. CDR3 in DNA: TGTGCCAGCAGTCAACGACATGGGGGGGCATATGAGCAGTTCTTC.

The J gene is TRBJ1-2, the V gene TRBV19, with D perhaps TRBD1 (5 bases). CDR1 and CDR2 (germline): LNHDA, SQIVND (reference sequence). The CDR3 covers 13 residues. Trimming took off 3 bases at V and 3 bases at J, with 8 bases between the two ends. The CDR3 sequence: CASSMQGDYGYTF. The CDR3 DNA sequence: TGTGCCAGTAGTATGCAGGGTGACTATGGCTACACCTTC.